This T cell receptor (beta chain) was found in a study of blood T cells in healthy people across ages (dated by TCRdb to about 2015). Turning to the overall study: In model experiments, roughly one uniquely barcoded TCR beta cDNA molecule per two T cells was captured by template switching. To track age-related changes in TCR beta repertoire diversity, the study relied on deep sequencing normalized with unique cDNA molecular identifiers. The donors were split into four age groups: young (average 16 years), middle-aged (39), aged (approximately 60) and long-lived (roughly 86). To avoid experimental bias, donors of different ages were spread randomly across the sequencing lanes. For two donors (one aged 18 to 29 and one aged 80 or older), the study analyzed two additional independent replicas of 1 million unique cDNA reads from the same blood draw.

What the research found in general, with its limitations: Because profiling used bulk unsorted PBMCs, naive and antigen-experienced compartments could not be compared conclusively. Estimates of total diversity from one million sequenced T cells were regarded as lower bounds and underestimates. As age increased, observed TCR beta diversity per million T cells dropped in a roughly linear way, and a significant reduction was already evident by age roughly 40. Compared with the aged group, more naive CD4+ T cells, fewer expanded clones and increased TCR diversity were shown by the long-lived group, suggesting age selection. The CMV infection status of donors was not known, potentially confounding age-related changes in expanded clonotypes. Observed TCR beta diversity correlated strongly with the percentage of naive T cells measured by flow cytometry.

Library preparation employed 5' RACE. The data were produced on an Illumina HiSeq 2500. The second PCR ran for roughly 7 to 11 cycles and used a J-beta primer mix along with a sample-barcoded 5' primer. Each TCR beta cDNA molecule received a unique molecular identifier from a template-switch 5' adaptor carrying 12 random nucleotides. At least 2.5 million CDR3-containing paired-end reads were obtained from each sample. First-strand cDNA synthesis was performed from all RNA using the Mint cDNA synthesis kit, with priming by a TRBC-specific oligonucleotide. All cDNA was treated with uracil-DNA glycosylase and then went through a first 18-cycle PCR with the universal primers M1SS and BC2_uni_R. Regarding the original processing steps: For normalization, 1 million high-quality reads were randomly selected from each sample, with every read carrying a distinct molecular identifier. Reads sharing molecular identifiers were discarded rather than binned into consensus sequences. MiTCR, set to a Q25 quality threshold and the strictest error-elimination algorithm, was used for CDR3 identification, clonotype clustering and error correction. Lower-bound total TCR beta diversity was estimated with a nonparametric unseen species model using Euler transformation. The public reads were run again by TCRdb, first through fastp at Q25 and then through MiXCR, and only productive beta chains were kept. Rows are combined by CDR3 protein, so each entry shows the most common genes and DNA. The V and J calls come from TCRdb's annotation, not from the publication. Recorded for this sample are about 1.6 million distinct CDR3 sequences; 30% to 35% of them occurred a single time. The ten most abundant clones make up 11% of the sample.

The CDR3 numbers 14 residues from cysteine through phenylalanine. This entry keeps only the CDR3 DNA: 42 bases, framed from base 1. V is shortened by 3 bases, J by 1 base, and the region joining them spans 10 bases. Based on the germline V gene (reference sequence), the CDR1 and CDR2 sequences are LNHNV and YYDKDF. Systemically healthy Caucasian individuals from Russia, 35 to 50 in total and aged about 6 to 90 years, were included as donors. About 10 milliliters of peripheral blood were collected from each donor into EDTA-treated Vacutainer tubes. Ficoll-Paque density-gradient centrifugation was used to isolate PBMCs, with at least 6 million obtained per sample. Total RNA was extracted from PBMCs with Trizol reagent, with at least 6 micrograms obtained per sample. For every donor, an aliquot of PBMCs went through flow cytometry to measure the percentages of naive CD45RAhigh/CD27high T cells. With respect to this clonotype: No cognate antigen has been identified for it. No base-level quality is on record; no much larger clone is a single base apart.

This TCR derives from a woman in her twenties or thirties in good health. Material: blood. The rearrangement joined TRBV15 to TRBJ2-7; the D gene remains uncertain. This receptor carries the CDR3 CATSRELISYEQYF. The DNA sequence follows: TGTGCCACCAGCAGGGAACTCATATCCTACGAGCAGTACTTC.